The sequence of this T cell receptor (beta chain) was determined in a study of T cell responses to AZD1222 COVID-19 vaccine. General study findings and limits: Increases in Spike-specific TCR breadth and depth were seen after two AZD1222 doses.

The CDR3 loop spans 16 amino acids. Germline CDR1 reads SGHAT; CDR2 reads FQNNGV. Unmatched junction bases numbered 7, after V lost 5 bases and J lost 2 bases. Only in-frame clones appear in the TCRdb table, and some are missing; sequencing was by immunoSEQ multiplex PCR. This table holds 130,000 or so clones, 85% to 95% found once. This clone occurred once. Its antigen is unidentified. The source is an adult in good health. The sequences come from peripheral blood, collected on day 0 of AZD1222 vaccination. The V gene is TRBV11-2, the J gene TRBJ2-1; 9 nucleotides line up with TRBD2. The CDR3 DNA is TGTGCCAGCAGCGATACCAGCGGGGGGACCTACAATGAGCAGTTCTTC. Translating gives CASSDTSGGTYNEQFF.